This T cell receptor (beta chain) was sequenced in a study of cytomegalovirus exposure and HLA in healthy donors. PCR used 60 Vbeta primers and 13 Jbeta primers. This table comes from immunoSEQ multiplex PCR, and its TCRdb copy is limited to in-frame clones, with some not included. The sample shows about 57,000 clones, 83% of them seen only once. CDR3 size: 17 residues. V lost 2 bases and J 2 bases, leaving 19 bases between the germline ends. Per germline, CDR1 KGHSH and CDR2 LQKENI. The study, taken as a whole, reports: In a later analysis, HLA-C alleles had the fewest associated TCRs, DRB1 alleles the most.

As for this clone: Its antigen is not identified.

Sequenced material: PBMCs. This chain connects TRBV18 to TRBJ2-7; a weak D match, TRBD1 (5 bases). The TCR comes from a young man in good health and CMV-seronegative. CDR3 residues: CASSPEGHMFAAYEQYF. The CDR3 region has the DNA TGTGCCAGCTCACCAGAAGGACATATGTTCGCAGCCTACGAGCAGTACTTC.